These 6 T cell receptor beta chains were all obtained from the same sample, sequenced in a study of blood T cell repertoires in COVID-19. The assay was immunoSEQ multiplex PCR, and TCRdb's table has in-frame clones only and misses some. The sample consists of approximately 97,000 clones, approximately 84% of them appearing once. Input material: peripheral blood. These receptors all come from a man in his forties with active or convalescent COVID-19.

The chain links TRBV24-1 to TRBJ2-3; 7 bases map to TRBD1. Germline loops: CDR1 KGHDR, CDR2 SFDVKD. Germline trimming cut 6 bases from V and 9 bases from J; bases unmatched to any gene: 11. This CDR3 has 14 amino acids. Written as DNA, the CDR3 is TGTGCCACCAGTAGCACAGGACAGGTCTCGACGCAGTATTTT. It codes for CATSSTGQVSTQYF.

The genes are TRBV19 and TRBJ2-1; a possible D gene is TRBD2 (7 bases). Germline CDR1 is LNHDA and CDR2 is SQIVND (reference sequence). Trimming took 6 bases from V and 8 from J, leaving 11 bases between them. CDR3 length equals 12 residues. CDR3 coding DNA: TGTGCCAGTAGCGGGGGGCGGGATGAGCAGTTCTTC. Translated: CASSGGRDEQFF.

The chain combines TRBV27 with TRBJ1-5; tentatively, D is TRBD1 (6 bases). V lost 7 bases to trimming and J lost 0 bases, with 10 bases between them. This CDR3 is built from 14 residues. Germline values: CDR1 MNHEY, CDR2 SMNVEV (reference sequence). The CDR3 region has the DNA TGTGCCAGCAAGAACAGGGATAGCAATCAGCCCCAGCATTTT. Translated: CASKNRDSNQPQHF.

The chain couples TRBV12-3 or TRBV12-4 to TRBJ2-7; 7 bases agree with TRBD1. The length of the CDR3 is 13 residues. The trim removed 7 bases at V and 0 bases at J, leaving 3 bases unmatched. CDR3 residues: CASKWDSSYEQYF. The CDR3 DNA reads TGTGCCAGCAAGTGGGACAGCTCCTACGAGCAGTACTTC.

CDR3 residues: CASSPTPGQGISGYTF. DNA of the CDR3: TGCGCCAGCAGCCCTACACCGGGACAGGGGATCTCAGGCTACACCTTC. This chain links TRBV5-1 with TRBJ1-2, with 10 nucleotides matching TRBD1. Germline lookup yields CDR1 SGHRS and CDR2 YFSETQ. The CDR3 loop spans 16 amino acids. V dropped 4 bases and J dropped 8; count of bases not matched to a gene: 14.

This rearrangement joins TRBV10-1 to TRBJ1-2; 9 bases are a match to TRBD1. With 4 bases clipped from V and 7 bases from J, the junction kept 4 bases outside the gene matches. Germline V gene sequence: CDR1 WNHNN, CDR2 SYGVQD (reference sequence). The length of the CDR3 is 13 residues. The CDR3 sequence: CASSVGQGSGYTF. For the CDR3, the DNA is TGCGCCAGCAGTGTGGGACAGGGTAGTGGCTACACCTTC.